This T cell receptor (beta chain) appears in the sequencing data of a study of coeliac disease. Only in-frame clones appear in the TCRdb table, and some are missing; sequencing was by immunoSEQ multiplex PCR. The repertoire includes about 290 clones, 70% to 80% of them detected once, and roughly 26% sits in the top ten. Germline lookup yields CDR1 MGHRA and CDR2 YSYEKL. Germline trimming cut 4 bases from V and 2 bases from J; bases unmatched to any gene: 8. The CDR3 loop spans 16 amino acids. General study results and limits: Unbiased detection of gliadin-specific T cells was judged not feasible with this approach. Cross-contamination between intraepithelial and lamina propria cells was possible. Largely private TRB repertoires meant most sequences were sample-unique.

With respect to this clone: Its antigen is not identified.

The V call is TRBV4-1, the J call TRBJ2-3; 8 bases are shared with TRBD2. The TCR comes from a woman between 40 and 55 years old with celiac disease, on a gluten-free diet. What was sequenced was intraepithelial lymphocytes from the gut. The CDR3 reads CASSPVAGRFTDTQYF. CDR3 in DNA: TGCGCCAGCAGCCCAGTAGCGGGGCGATTCACAGATACGCAGTATTTT.